The T cell receptor beta chain described here comes from a study of cytomegalovirus exposure and HLA in healthy donors. Overall study results and limits: It was confirmed in vitro that three of the CMV-associated chains were specific for CMV antigens. Many donors carried some public TCRs, although rarity characterized most TCR sequences. Reportedly, cytomegalovirus status was diagnosed with high sensitivity and specificity.

To note about this clone: Its antigen is unidentified.

The donors were members of the validation cohort comprising over a hundred subjects, separate from the roughly 670-subject first cohort. Germline CDR1 reads SGHTA; CDR2 reads FQGNSA. This CDR3 comprises 17 residues. Trimming removed 5 bases from V and 1 base from J; junction bases left unmatched: 12. Sequencing was performed with immunoSEQ multiplex PCR; in TCRdb, only in-frame clones are kept and a portion is missing. The data hold fewer than 100,000 clones, with roughly 94% observed a single time. The sample taken for sequencing was PBMCs. J is TRBJ1-2 and V is TRBV7-2; 8 bases map to TRBD1. The origin of this receptor is a woman aged 18-29 years in good health and CMV-seronegative. In nucleotides, the CDR3 is TGTGCCAGCAGCCTAGGGTGGGGACAGGAGATTAACTATGGCTACACCTTC. Its protein product is CASSLGWGQEINYGYTF.